The rows below give T cell receptor beta chains drawn from one sample of a study of T cell changes during pregnancy in multiple sclerosis. The assay was immunoSEQ multiplex PCR, and TCRdb's table has in-frame clones only and misses some. The sample lists some 68,000 clones; approximately 93% were seen once. Specimen: peripheral blood, collected in the second trimester of pregnancy. The origin of the receptors is a female donor with multiple sclerosis, enrolled in a pregnancy study. Each CDR3 is given with its conserved first and last residue. The order of the fields is CDR3 length, D gene, J gene, V gene, clone size, CDR3 DNA, CDR3 protein. A D gene is named only where the DNA matches it firmly. A row's size may be missing; if present it is once, few, many or a size class.

cdr3_length: 15
d_call: TRBD1
j_call: TRBJ1-2
v_call: TRBV18
clone_size: .
cdr3_nt: TGTGCCAGCTCATCACTAGACAGGGGGCCCTATGGCTACACCTTC
cdr3_aa: CASSSLDRGPYGYTF

cdr3_length: 15
d_call: .
j_call: TRBJ1-2
v_call: TRBV19
clone_size: medium-sized
cdr3_nt: TGTGCCAGTAGTATGTGGGCCGCCGTTGCCTATGGCTACACCTTC
cdr3_aa: CASSMWAAVAYGYTF

cdr3_length: 13
d_call: .
j_call: TRBJ2-7
v_call: TRBV6-6
clone_size: once
cdr3_nt: TGTGCCAGCAGTCCCCCTTCCCCTTACGAGCAGTACTTC
cdr3_aa: CASSPPSPYEQYF

cdr3_length: 16
d_call: TRBD2
j_call: TRBJ2-7
v_call: TRBV5-1
clone_size: .
cdr3_nt: TGCGCCAGCAGCTTGGCCTTAGCGGGCGCAACCTACGAGCAGTACTTC
cdr3_aa: CASSLALAGATYEQYF

cdr3_length: 11
d_call: .
j_call: TRBJ2-5
v_call: TRBV25-1
clone_size: .
cdr3_nt: TGTGCCAGCGGGGGCGCAGAGACCCAGTACTTC
cdr3_aa: CASGGAETQYF

cdr3_length: 14
d_call: TRBD1
j_call: TRBJ2-4
v_call: TRBV6-5
clone_size: .
cdr3_nt: TGTGCCAGCATGTCAGGACAGGGAACAGACATTCAGTACTTC
cdr3_aa: CASMSGQGTDIQYF

cdr3_length: 13
d_call: TRBD2
j_call: TRBJ2-2
v_call: TRBV30
clone_size: .
cdr3_nt: TGTGCCTGGGAGACTAGCGGGCCCGGGGAGCTGTTTTTT
cdr3_aa: CAWETSGPGELFF

cdr3_length: 13
d_call: .
j_call: TRBJ1-1
v_call: TRBV10-1
clone_size: .
cdr3_nt: TGCGCCAGCAGTCCAGTTGAGACTGGAGAAGCTTTCTTT
cdr3_aa: CASSPVETGEAFF

cdr3_length: 14
d_call: TRBD1
j_call: TRBJ1-6
v_call: TRBV9
clone_size: .
cdr3_nt: TGTGCCAGCAGCGTTAACAGGGGATACTCACCCCTCCACTTT
cdr3_aa: CASSVNRGYSPLHF

cdr3_length: 13
d_call: .
j_call: TRBJ1-2
v_call: TRBV28
clone_size: .
cdr3_nt: TGTGCCAGCAGTTTATCGGCGGGGAATGGCTACACCTTC
cdr3_aa: CASSLSAGNGYTF

cdr3_length: 15
d_call: .
j_call: TRBJ1-4
v_call: TRBV7-6
clone_size: .
cdr3_nt: TGTGCCAGCAGCTTAACCCCCAGTACTAATGAAAAACTGTTTTTT
cdr3_aa: CASSLTPSTNEKLFF

cdr3_length: 17
d_call: .
j_call: TRBJ1-4
v_call: TRBV4-3
clone_size: .
cdr3_nt: TGCGCCAGCAGCCAAGATGGGGCAGGAGAAGGTAATGAAAAACTGTTTTTT
cdr3_aa: CASSQDGAGEGNEKLFF

cdr3_length: 15
d_call: TRBD1
j_call: TRBJ2-3
v_call: TRBV7-2
clone_size: .
cdr3_nt: TGTGCCAGCAGCTTAGTTGGACAGGGGTTAGATACGCAGTATTTT
cdr3_aa: CASSLVGQGLDTQYF

cdr3_length: 16
d_call: TRBD1
j_call: TRBJ2-1
v_call: TRBV27
clone_size: .
cdr3_nt: TGTGCCAGCAGTCTATGGGCGGGACAGGGCGACAATGAGCAGTTCTTC
cdr3_aa: CASSLWAGQGDNEQFF

cdr3_length: 15
d_call: TRBD1
j_call: TRBJ2-7
v_call: TRBV4-3
clone_size: .
cdr3_nt: TGCGCCAGCAGCCAACGGGACAGTGCCTCGTACGAGCAGTACTTC
cdr3_aa: CASSQRDSASYEQYF

cdr3_length: 16
d_call: .
j_call: TRBJ2-7
v_call: TRBV7-9
clone_size: .
cdr3_nt: TGTGCCAGCAGCGCCGTCGGAGGACAGCCAACCTACGAGCAGTACTTC
cdr3_aa: CASSAVGGQPTYEQYF

cdr3_length: 14
d_call: TRBD1
j_call: TRBJ2-7
v_call: TRBV4-2
clone_size: .
cdr3_nt: TGTGCCAGCAGCCAACGGGACAGGGACTACGAGCAGTACTTC
cdr3_aa: CASSQRDRDYEQYF

cdr3_length: 16
d_call: TRBD2
j_call: TRBJ2-3
v_call: TRBV5-6
clone_size: .
cdr3_nt: TGTGCCAGCAGCTCCCGGACTAGCGATTTTTCAGATACGCAGTATTTT
cdr3_aa: CASSSRTSDFSDTQYF

cdr3_length: 13
d_call: .
j_call: TRBJ2-7
v_call: TRBV7-9
clone_size: .
cdr3_nt: TGTGCCAGCAGCGGAGGGAGCTCCTACGAGCAGTACTTC
cdr3_aa: CASSGGSSYEQYF

cdr3_length: 12
d_call: .
j_call: TRBJ2-7
v_call: TRBV11-2
clone_size: .
cdr3_nt: TGTGCCAGCAGCTGGGATTGGGGGCGCCTCACCTTC
cdr3_aa: CASSWDWGRLTF

cdr3_length: 12
d_call: .
j_call: TRBJ2-7
v_call: TRBV5-4
clone_size: .
cdr3_nt: TGTGCCAGCAGCTTGGAGAGAGGCGAGCAGTACTTC
cdr3_aa: CASSLERGEQYF

cdr3_length: 16
d_call: .
j_call: TRBJ2-7
v_call: TRBV11-2
clone_size: once
cdr3_nt: TGTGCCAGCAGCTCGGGCGGCCGGGGAGGCCGCGCCGGCGCGCACTTC
cdr3_aa: CASSSGGRGGRAGAHF

cdr3_length: 16
d_call: .
j_call: TRBJ2-1
v_call: TRBV19
clone_size: .
cdr3_nt: TGTGCCAGTAGTATTCGGGGTAGTGGGTACTACAATGAGCAGTTCTTC
cdr3_aa: CASSIRGSGYYNEQFF

cdr3_length: 16
d_call: .
j_call: TRBJ2-1
v_call: TRBV12-5
clone_size: .
cdr3_nt: TGTGCTAGTGGTTTGGTTTTCGGCGGGGTTTGGAATGAGCAGTTCTTC
cdr3_aa: CASGLVFGGVWNEQFF

cdr3_length: 14
d_call: .
j_call: TRBJ2-3
v_call: TRBV6-4
clone_size: .
cdr3_nt: TGTGCCAGCAGTGGGGGGCATGAAACAGATACGCAGTATTTT
cdr3_aa: CASSGGHETDTQYF

cdr3_length: 18
d_call: TRBD2
j_call: TRBJ2-5
v_call: TRBV5-4
clone_size: .
cdr3_nt: TGTGCCAGCAGCTCGGGACTAGCGGGAGTGGGGACCGGTGAGACCCAGTACTTC
cdr3_aa: CASSSGLAGVGTGETQYF

cdr3_length: 15
d_call: TRBD1
j_call: TRBJ1-3
v_call: TRBV12-5
clone_size: .
cdr3_nt: TGTGCTAGTGGTTTGGCGACAGGGAGGGGAAACACCATATATTTT
cdr3_aa: CASGLATGRGNTIYF

cdr3_length: 15
d_call: TRBD1
j_call: TRBJ2-3
v_call: TRBV5-1
clone_size: .
cdr3_nt: TGCGCCAGCAACGGACAGGGGGCTTCCACAGATACGCAGTATTTT
cdr3_aa: CASNGQGASTDTQYF

cdr3_length: 18
d_call: .
j_call: TRBJ2-7
v_call: TRBV5-1
clone_size: .
cdr3_nt: TGCGCCAGCAGCTTGGGGGGCGTTGAGGGGGGGAACTCCTACGAGCAGTACTTC
cdr3_aa: CASSLGGVEGGNSYEQYF

cdr3_length: 16
d_call: TRBD2
j_call: TRBJ2-1
v_call: TRBV7-6
clone_size: .
cdr3_nt: TGTGCCAGCAGCCCAAGCTCCCGGGGGGGCTACAATGAGCAGTTCTTC
cdr3_aa: CASSPSSRGGYNEQFF

cdr3_length: 21
d_call: .
j_call: TRBJ1-3
v_call: TRBV19
clone_size: .
cdr3_nt: TGTGCCAGTAGTATAGACCCTTACCTGACAGGTTACTCCATCTCTGGAAACACCATATATTTT
cdr3_aa: CASSIDPYLTGYSISGNTIYF

cdr3_length: 15
d_call: .
j_call: TRBJ1-2
v_call: TRBV9
clone_size: .
cdr3_nt: TGTGCCAGCAGCTCGAAGGGGGAAAGGGGGATTGGCTACACCTTC
cdr3_aa: CASSSKGERGIGYTF

cdr3_length: 16
d_call: .
j_call: TRBJ1-4
v_call: TRBV6-5
clone_size: .
cdr3_nt: TGTGCCAGCAGTTCCTTACAGATTGCAACTAATGAAAAACTGTTTTTT
cdr3_aa: CASSSLQIATNEKLFF

cdr3_length: 14
d_call: .
j_call: TRBJ1-2
v_call: TRBV5-1
clone_size: .
cdr3_nt: TGCGCCAGCAGTTCAGGGTATGGGAACTATGGCTACACCTTC
cdr3_aa: CASSSGYGNYGYTF

cdr3_length: 15
d_call: TRBD1
j_call: TRBJ1-2
v_call: TRBV11-2
clone_size: .
cdr3_nt: TGTGCCAGCAGCCCGGAAACAGGGGTCGGCTATGGCTACACCTTC
cdr3_aa: CASSPETGVGYGYTF

cdr3_length: 15
d_call: .
j_call: TRBJ2-5
v_call: TRBV5-1
clone_size: .
cdr3_nt: TGCGCCAGCAGCTTACAGGGAGGGACCCAAGAGACCCAGTACTTC
cdr3_aa: CASSLQGGTQETQYF

cdr3_length: 15
d_call: TRBD2
j_call: TRBJ2-1
v_call: TRBV7-9
clone_size: .
cdr3_nt: TGTGCCAGCAGCTGGAGCGGGGGTTATAACAATGAGCAGTTCTTC
cdr3_aa: CASSWSGGYNNEQFF

cdr3_length: 15
d_call: TRBD1
j_call: TRBJ2-7
v_call: TRBV6-6
clone_size: .
cdr3_nt: TGTGCCAGCAGAGCTACAGGGGGTCCTACCTACGAGCAGTACTTC
cdr3_aa: CASRATGGPTYEQYF

cdr3_length: 17
d_call: .
j_call: TRBJ1-1
v_call: TRBV19
clone_size: .
cdr3_nt: TGTGCCAGTAGTATCGGTGCCGCCTCTAGTCAAAACACTGAAGCTTTCTTT
cdr3_aa: CASSIGAASSQNTEAFF

cdr3_length: 13
d_call: .
j_call: TRBJ1-6
v_call: TRBV6-6
clone_size: .
cdr3_nt: TGTGCCAGCACCTTTGGGGCGAATTCACCCCTCCACTTT
cdr3_aa: CASTFGANSPLHF